This is a list of T cell receptor beta chains from one sample in a study of blood T cell repertoires in COVID-19. Clones were sequenced by immunoSEQ multiplex PCR, and TCRdb holds only the in-frame ones, with some missing. Found here are some 150,000 clones, about 86% of them singletons; the top ten hold 2.5% to 4%. Sequencing input: peripheral blood. Receptors were obtained from an older man with acute or convalescent COVID-19. The CDR3 runs from the conserved cysteine through the conserved F or W. A D gene is named only where the DNA matches it firmly. Rows give clone size only sometimes, using once, few, many, or a class for an expanded clone.

clone_size: -
j_call: TRBJ2-5
v_call: TRBV6-2/TRBV6-3
d_call: TRBD2
cdr3_aa: CASSRGLAGGQETQYF
cdr3_nt: TGTGCCAGCAGTAGGGGACTAGCGGGAGGTCAAGAGACCCAGTACTTC

clone_size: -
j_call: TRBJ2-3
v_call: TRBV11-2
d_call: -
cdr3_aa: CASSSRGGQVTDTQYF
cdr3_nt: TGTGCCAGCAGCTCTAGGGGGGGACAGGTCACAGATACGCAGTATTTT

clone_size: -
j_call: TRBJ2-3
v_call: TRBV5-1
d_call: -
cdr3_aa: CASSPERAVTDTQYF
cdr3_nt: TGCGCCAGCAGCCCGGAGCGGGCGGTCACAGATACGCAGTATTTT

clone_size: -
j_call: TRBJ1-4
v_call: TRBV29-1
d_call: -
cdr3_aa: CSVVLGAATNEKLFF
cdr3_nt: TGCAGCGTTGTATTGGGGGCTGCAACTAATGAAAAACTGTTTTTT

clone_size: -
j_call: TRBJ1-1
v_call: TRBV7-2
d_call: -
cdr3_aa: CASTVQALRPEAFF
cdr3_nt: TGTGCCAGCACCGTACAGGCCCTGAGGCCTGAAGCTTTCTTT

clone_size: -
j_call: TRBJ2-2
v_call: TRBV7-3
d_call: TRBD2
cdr3_aa: CASSDSGRSTGELFF
cdr3_nt: TGTGCCAGCAGCGATAGCGGGAGAAGCACCGGGGAGCTGTTTTTT

clone_size: -
j_call: TRBJ2-5
v_call: TRBV27
d_call: TRBD2
cdr3_aa: CASSDSGLAGKETQYF
cdr3_nt: TGTGCCAGCAGTGATTCGGGACTAGCGGGTAAAGAGACCCAGTACTTC

clone_size: -
j_call: TRBJ2-1
v_call: TRBV5-4
d_call: TRBD1
cdr3_aa: CASSSLSSGGHEQFF
cdr3_nt: TGTGCCAGCAGCTCACTTTCCTCAGGGGGCCATGAGCAGTTCTTC

clone_size: few
j_call: TRBJ1-5
v_call: TRBV18
d_call: TRBD1
cdr3_aa: CASSTSGTGNQPQHF
cdr3_nt: TGTGCCAGCTCGACATCCGGGACAGGCAATCAGCCCCAGCATTTT

clone_size: -
j_call: TRBJ2-1
v_call: TRBV6-5
d_call: TRBD1
cdr3_aa: CASSYRGLEYNEQFF
cdr3_nt: TGTGCCAGCAGTTACAGGGGGCTAGAGTACAATGAGCAGTTCTTC

clone_size: -
j_call: TRBJ1-1
v_call: TRBV12-3/TRBV12-4
d_call: -
cdr3_aa: CASSRAMNTEAFF
cdr3_nt: TGTGCCAGCAGCAGGGCCATGAACACTGAAGCTTTCTTT

clone_size: -
j_call: TRBJ2-1
v_call: TRBV7-2
d_call: TRBD1
cdr3_aa: CASSLVAGGAYNEQFF
cdr3_nt: TGTGCCAGCAGCTTAGTAGCAGGGGGAGCATACAATGAGCAGTTCTTC

clone_size: once
j_call: TRBJ1-5
v_call: TRBV25-1
d_call: TRBD1
cdr3_aa: CASSDRGLAQPQHF
cdr3_nt: TGTGCCAGCAGTGATAGGGGGCTGGCGCAGCCCCAGCATTTT

clone_size: -
j_call: TRBJ2-1
v_call: TRBV19
d_call: -
cdr3_aa: CASSPGRGSYNEQFF
cdr3_nt: TGTGCCAGTAGTCCCGGTAGGGGGTCCTACAATGAGCAGTTCTTC

clone_size: once
j_call: TRBJ2-3
v_call: TRBV5-4
d_call: TRBD2
cdr3_aa: CASSSKRESSTDTQYF
cdr3_nt: TGTGCCAGCAGCTCCAAGCGGGAGTCTAGCACAGATACGCAGTATTTT

clone_size: -
j_call: TRBJ1-4
v_call: TRBV5-8
d_call: -
cdr3_aa: CASSGLGRTVNEKLFF
cdr3_nt: TGTGCCAGCAGCGGACTGGGACGGACAGTCAATGAAAAACTGTTTTTT

clone_size: -
j_call: TRBJ1-1
v_call: TRBV28
d_call: -
cdr3_aa: CASSSIQGWRRDTEAFF
cdr3_nt: TGTGCCAGCAGTTCAATTCAGGGTTGGAGAAGGGACACTGAAGCTTTCTTT

clone_size: -
j_call: TRBJ2-7
v_call: TRBV27
d_call: TRBD2
cdr3_aa: CASRGTSDYEQYF
cdr3_nt: TGTGCCAGCAGGGGGACTAGCGATTACGAGCAGTACTTC

clone_size: -
j_call: TRBJ2-1
v_call: TRBV6-6
d_call: TRBD2
cdr3_aa: CASKSGGSYNEQFF
cdr3_nt: TGTGCCAGCAAGTCGGGGGGCTCCTACAATGAGCAGTTCTTC

clone_size: once
j_call: TRBJ1-4
v_call: TRBV12-3/TRBV12-4
d_call: -
cdr3_aa: CASSWTANEKLFF
cdr3_nt: TGTGCCAGCAGTTGGACAGCTAATGAAAAACTGTTTTTT

clone_size: -
j_call: TRBJ2-2
v_call: TRBV27
d_call: TRBD2
cdr3_aa: CASSSLTSGRPNTGELFF
cdr3_nt: TGTGCCAGCAGTTCTCTGACTAGCGGGAGGCCGAACACCGGGGAGCTGTTTTTT

clone_size: -
j_call: TRBJ2-6
v_call: TRBV13
d_call: TRBD1
cdr3_aa: CASSPGTGDSGANVLTF
cdr3_nt: TGTGCCAGCAGTCCCGGGACAGGAGACTCTGGGGCCAACGTCCTGACTTTC

clone_size: -
j_call: TRBJ2-1
v_call: TRBV6-5
d_call: TRBD2
cdr3_aa: CASSYSLAGGVNEQFF
cdr3_nt: TGTGCCAGCAGTTACTCGCTAGCGGGAGGAGTAAATGAGCAGTTCTTC

clone_size: -
j_call: TRBJ2-7
v_call: TRBV9
d_call: -
cdr3_aa: CASSTTDNGEQYF
cdr3_nt: TGTGCCAGCAGCACTACGGACAATGGGGAGCAGTACTTC

clone_size: few
j_call: TRBJ2-1
v_call: TRBV6-2/TRBV6-3
d_call: TRBD2
cdr3_aa: CASSYGGPGLAGEDNEQFF
cdr3_nt: TGTGCCAGCAGTTACGGGGGACCCGGACTAGCGGGAGAGGACAATGAGCAGTTCTTC

clone_size: -
j_call: TRBJ2-3
v_call: TRBV7-9
d_call: TRBD2
cdr3_aa: CASSLAGLHSDTQYF
cdr3_nt: TGTGCCAGCAGCTTAGCGGGACTACATTCAGATACGCAGTATTTT